This T cell receptor (beta chain) is from a study of blood T cell repertoires in COVID-19. Study context: The United States, Italy and Spain were the sources of the acute and convalescent COVID-19 samples.

There are a few counts of this clone. Looked up from germline, CDR1 is MGHRA and CDR2 is YSYEKL. With 3 bases removed from V and 5 bases from J, the gap between germline ends came to 8 bases. The CDR3 is 13 residues long. Patients of the Seattle cohort, enrolled during active infection, were followed longitudinally. In the original processing: Reference gene primer amplification yielded estimated nucleated cell counts. Method: immunoSEQ multiplex PCR; TCRdb's copy keeps in-frame clones and lacks some. D and trimming were read from the DNA, whereas the V and J calls and clone size are those reported in that table. In the table there are around 210,000 clones, around four fifths of which are singletons.

The gene calls are TRBV4-1 and TRBJ2-4; D is uncertain. Sequenced: peripheral blood. This sequence originates from a man aged 60-69 years with COVID-19, enrolled during active disease. The CDR3: CASSQTRENIQYF. CDR3 coding DNA: TGCGCCAGCAGCCAGACTCGAGAAAACATTCAGTACTTC.